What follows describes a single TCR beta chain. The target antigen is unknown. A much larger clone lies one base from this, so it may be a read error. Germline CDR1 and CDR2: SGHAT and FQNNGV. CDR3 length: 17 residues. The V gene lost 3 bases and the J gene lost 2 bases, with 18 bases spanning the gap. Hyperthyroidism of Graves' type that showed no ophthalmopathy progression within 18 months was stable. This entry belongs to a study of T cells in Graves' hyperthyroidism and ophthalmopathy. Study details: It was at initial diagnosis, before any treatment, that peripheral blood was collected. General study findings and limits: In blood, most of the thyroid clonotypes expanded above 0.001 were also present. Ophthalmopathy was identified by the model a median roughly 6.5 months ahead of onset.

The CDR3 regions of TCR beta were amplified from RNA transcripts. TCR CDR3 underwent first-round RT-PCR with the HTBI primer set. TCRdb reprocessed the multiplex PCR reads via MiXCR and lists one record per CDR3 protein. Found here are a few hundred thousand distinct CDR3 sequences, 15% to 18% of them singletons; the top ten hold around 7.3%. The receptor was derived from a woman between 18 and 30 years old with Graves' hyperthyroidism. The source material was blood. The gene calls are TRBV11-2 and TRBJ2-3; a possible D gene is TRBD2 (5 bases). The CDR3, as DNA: TGTGCCAGCAGCTTCTTATTTAGCGTCGGATCCACAGATACGCAGTATTTT. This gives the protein CASSFLFSVGSTDTQYF.